The T cell receptor beta chain described here comes from a study of monozygotic twins with inflammatory bowel disease. Overall study findings and caveats: Among twins, concordant and discordant pairs did not differ in repertoire similarity, possibly from limited power.

TCRdb re-called the 5' RACE reads and shows each CDR3 protein once, DNA omitted. The sample includes 420,000 or so distinct CDR3 sequences. On this clonotype itself: The antigen is undetermined.

The sequence was obtained from a human donor with ulcerative colitis or Crohn's disease, or a healthy co-twin of an affected twin (not recorded which). The sequenced material came from blood.

Here the CDR3 reads CASSSQGTVSYEQYF. J is TRBJ2-7 and V is TRBV6-2 or TRBV6-3; TCRdb proposes TRBD1, but this gene call is untestable without DNA. The CDR3 loop spans 15 amino acids. Germline CDR1 reads MNHEY; CDR2 reads SVGEGT.